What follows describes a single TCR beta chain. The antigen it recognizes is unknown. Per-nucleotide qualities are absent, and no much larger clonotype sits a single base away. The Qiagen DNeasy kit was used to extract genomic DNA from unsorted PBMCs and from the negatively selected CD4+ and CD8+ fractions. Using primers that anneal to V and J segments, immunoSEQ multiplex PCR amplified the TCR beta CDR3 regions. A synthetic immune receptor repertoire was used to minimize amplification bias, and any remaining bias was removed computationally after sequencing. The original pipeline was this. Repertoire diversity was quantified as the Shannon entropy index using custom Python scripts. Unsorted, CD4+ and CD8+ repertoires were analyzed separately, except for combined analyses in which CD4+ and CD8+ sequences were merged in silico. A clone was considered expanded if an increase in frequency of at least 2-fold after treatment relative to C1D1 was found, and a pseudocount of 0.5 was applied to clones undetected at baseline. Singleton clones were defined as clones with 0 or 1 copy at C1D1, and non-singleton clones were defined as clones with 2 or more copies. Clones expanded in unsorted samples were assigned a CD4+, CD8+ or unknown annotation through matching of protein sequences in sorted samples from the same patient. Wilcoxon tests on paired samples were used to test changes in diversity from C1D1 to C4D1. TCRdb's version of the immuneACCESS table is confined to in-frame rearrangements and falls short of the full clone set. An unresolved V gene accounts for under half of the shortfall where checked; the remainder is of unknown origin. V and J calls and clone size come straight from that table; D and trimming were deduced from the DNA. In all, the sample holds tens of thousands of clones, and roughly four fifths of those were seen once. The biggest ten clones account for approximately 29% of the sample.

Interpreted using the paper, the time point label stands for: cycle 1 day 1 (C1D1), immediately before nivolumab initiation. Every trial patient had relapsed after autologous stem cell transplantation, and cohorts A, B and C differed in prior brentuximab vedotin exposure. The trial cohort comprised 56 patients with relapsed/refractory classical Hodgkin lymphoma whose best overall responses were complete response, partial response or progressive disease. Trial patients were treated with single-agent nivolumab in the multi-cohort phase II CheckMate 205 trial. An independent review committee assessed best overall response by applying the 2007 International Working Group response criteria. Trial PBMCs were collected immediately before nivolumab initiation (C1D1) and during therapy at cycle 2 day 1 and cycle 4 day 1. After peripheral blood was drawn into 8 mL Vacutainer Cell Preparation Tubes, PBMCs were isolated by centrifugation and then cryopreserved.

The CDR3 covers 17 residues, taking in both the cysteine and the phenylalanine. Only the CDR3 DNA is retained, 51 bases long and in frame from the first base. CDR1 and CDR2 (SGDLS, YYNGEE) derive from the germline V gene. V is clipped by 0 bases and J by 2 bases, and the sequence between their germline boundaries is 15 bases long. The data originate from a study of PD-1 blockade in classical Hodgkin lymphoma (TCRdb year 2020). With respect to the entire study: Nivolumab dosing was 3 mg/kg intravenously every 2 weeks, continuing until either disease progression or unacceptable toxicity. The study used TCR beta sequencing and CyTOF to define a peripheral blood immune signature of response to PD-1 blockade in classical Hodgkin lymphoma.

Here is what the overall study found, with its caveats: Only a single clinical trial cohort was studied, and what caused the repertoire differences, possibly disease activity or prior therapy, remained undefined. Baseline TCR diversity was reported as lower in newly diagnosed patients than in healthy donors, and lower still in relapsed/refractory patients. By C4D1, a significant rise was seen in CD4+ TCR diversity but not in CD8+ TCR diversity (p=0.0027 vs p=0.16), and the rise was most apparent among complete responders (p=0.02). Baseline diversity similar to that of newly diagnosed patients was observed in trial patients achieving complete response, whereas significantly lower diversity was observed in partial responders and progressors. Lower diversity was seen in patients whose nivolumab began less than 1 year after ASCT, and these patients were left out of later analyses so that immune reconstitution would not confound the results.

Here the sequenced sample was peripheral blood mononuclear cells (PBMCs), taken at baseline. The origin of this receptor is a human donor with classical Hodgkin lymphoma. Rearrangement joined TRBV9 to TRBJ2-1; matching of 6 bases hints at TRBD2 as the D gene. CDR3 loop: CASSVAPLALPYNEQFF. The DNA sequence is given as TGTGCCAGCAGCGTAGCGCCACTAGCCCTTCCCTACAATGAGCAGTTCTTC.